The present entry profiles one T cell receptor (beta chain) with its context. Its specificity is unknown. Amplification used 60 Vbeta primers and 13 Jbeta primers. Original data processing: Later reanalysis found about 78 million unique TCR beta chains, around 10 million of them shared. Sequencing was performed with immunoSEQ multiplex PCR; in TCRdb, only in-frame clones are kept and a portion is missing. V and J calls and clone size are as listed in that table; D and trimming were resolved from the DNA. Its listing shows 100,000 to 150,000 clones. Trimming removed 1 base at V and 6 bases at J, with 16 bases between. The germline V gene has CDR1 SGHRS and CDR2 YFSETQ. The CDR3 has 16 amino acids. The data derive from a study of cytomegalovirus exposure and HLA in healthy donors. General study findings and limits: Most TCR sequences were uncommon, yet certain public TCRs appeared in many donors. Later on, an analysis showed TCR association rates differing by HLA locus, with DRB1 the most and HLA-C the fewest.

Unrecorded immune exposure was likely among donors, who were nominally healthy when sampled. The TCR originated in a man younger than 35 in good health and CMV-seronegative. The chain uses TRBV5-1 and TRBJ1-4; TRBD1 is a possible D gene (5 bases). Source material: PBMCs. DNA of the CDR3: TGCGCCAGCAGCTTGACCCAGGGAGGATTTGATGAAAAACTGTTTTTT. It codes for CASSLTQGGFDEKLFF.